Below, one T cell receptor (beta chain) is given with its context. The method was immunoSEQ multiplex PCR; TCRdb's version includes in-frame clones alone and lacks a portion of them. This table holds 70,000 or so clones, around 90% found once. This sample was included in a study of OX40 agonist ivuxolimab in advanced cancers. As for the study in general: Patients were treated with ivuxolimab, an agonistic anti-OX40 (CD134) antibody. Hepatocellular carcinoma, melanoma, renal cell or head and neck cancer affected the dose-escalation patients. Among those treated, three patients had partial responses, one with hepatocellular carcinoma and two with cutaneous melanoma.

The study sampled blood at baseline, cycle 4 day 1, and cycle 7 day 1. This sample comprised CD4+ or CD8+ T cells sorted from blood, obtained in a trial of the OX40 agonist ivuxolimab. The clonotype was recovered from an adult with an advanced solid tumor such as melanoma, head and neck, liver or kidney cancer.

This chain's CDR3 is CASTGTGFYEQYF. The CDR3 DNA follows: TGTGCCAGCACAGGGACAGGGTTCTACGAGCAGTACTTC. The chain employs TRBV6-5 and TRBJ2-7, with 9 bases fitting TRBD1. The CDR3 covers 13 residues. The V gene end was trimmed by 7 bases and the J gene end by 3 bases; junction bases not matched to a gene: 4. CDR1 is MNHEY, CDR2 SVGAGI, per germline.